This T cell receptor beta chain comes out of a study of cytomegalovirus exposure and HLA in healthy donors. The CDR3 extends over 14 amino acids. The germline V gene encodes CDR1 MNHEY and CDR2 SVGAGI. Trimming removed 4 bases at V and 5 bases at J, with 12 bases between. The PCR ran on 60 Vbeta and 13 Jbeta primers. This table comes from immunoSEQ multiplex PCR, and its TCRdb copy is limited to in-frame clones, with some not included. The sample carries roughly 80,000 clones, roughly 60% recorded once. The rearrangement joins TRBV6-5 to TRBJ1-5; D is possibly TRBD1 (6 bases). Source material: PBMCs. The clonotype was recovered from a man younger than 40 in good health and CMV-seropositive. CDR3 bases: TGTGCCAGCAGTTCGACAGGCTTGGATCAGCCCCAGCATTTT. It encodes CASSSTGLDQPQHF.